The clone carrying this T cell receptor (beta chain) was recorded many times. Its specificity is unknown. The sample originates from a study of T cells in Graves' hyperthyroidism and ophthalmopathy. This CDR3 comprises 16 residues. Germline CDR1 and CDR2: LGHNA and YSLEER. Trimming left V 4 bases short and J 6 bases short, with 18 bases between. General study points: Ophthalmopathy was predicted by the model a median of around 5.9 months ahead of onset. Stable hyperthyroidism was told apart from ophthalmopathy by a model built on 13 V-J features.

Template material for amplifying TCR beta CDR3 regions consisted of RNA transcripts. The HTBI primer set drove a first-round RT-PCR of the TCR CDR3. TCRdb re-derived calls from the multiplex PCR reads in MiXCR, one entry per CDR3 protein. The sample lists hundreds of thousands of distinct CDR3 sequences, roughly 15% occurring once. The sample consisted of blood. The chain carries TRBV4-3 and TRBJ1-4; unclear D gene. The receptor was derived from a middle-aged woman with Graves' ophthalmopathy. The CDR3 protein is CASSPAPIFEDEKLFF. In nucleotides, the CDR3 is TGCGCCAGCAGCCCAGCTCCTATTTTCGAAGATGAAAAACTGTTTTTT.